This T cell receptor beta chain was recorded in a study of T cells in women clearing cervical HPV infection. Broader study findings: Combining TCR richness with V gene abundances gave approximately 0.84 AUC.

Notes on this clone: Antigen unknown. The missing CDR3 end, 3 residues past where the read stops, is filled in from the germline J gene.

Using immunoSEQ multiplex PCR, the repertoire was profiled, and TCRdb retains in-frame clones only, with some absent. With around 46,000 clones in the sample, the ten largest clones hold 35%. V was cut by 6 bases and J by 0 bases, with 15 bases left in between. The CDR3 runs 14 residues. Germline CDR1 reads DFQATT; CDR2 reads SNEGSKA (reference sequence). The origin of this receptor is a woman aged 18 to 75 with a cervical HPV16 infection that either progressed to CIN3+ or cleared (not recorded which). The specimen sequenced was blood buffy coat. The chain has TRBV20-1 and TRBJ2-7; a weak D match, TRBD1 (5 bases). The CDR3 is CSAPDSSNSYEQYF. Incomplete CDR3 DNA: TGCAGTGCCCCCGACAGTAGCAACTCCTACGAG.